Listed here are 23 T cell receptor beta chains from one sample, sequenced in a study of blood T cell repertoires in COVID-19. Produced via immunoSEQ multiplex PCR; TCRdb's table is partial and in-frame only. The table shows hundreds of thousands of clones, with approximately 92% occurring only once. Sample: PBMCs or T cells enriched from blood (not recorded which). Receptors originate from a man aged 18 to 30 who had recovered from COVID-19.

The chain links TRBV19 to TRBJ2-5; 9 nucleotides line up with TRBD1. Germline V CDR1 and CDR2: LNHDA, SQIVND (reference sequence). The CDR3 is 16 amino acids. V trimming: 7 bases; J trimming: 5 bases; junction bases outside the gene matches: 14. CDR3 sequence (DNA): TGTGCCAGTAAGGACACCGGACAGGGGTTAAGGGAGACCCAGTACTTC. Translated, it gives CASKDTGQGLRETQYF.

The chain employs TRBV24-1 and TRBJ1-1; 8 nucleotides agree with TRBD1. There are 16 residues in the CDR3. Germline V gene lookup returns CDR1 KGHDR and CDR2 SFDVKD. V lost 5 bases to trimming and J lost 3 bases; unmatched junction nucleotides: 10. The DNA of the CDR3 is TGTGCCACCAGTGCCCAAACAGGGGGGTGGTACACTGAAGCTTTCTTT. Its translation: CATSAQTGGWYTEAFF.

This clone was picked up a small number of times. The rearrangement joins TRBV20-1 to TRBJ2-2; D is possibly TRBD1 (5 bases). Trimming cost V 3 bases and J 4 bases, with 9 bases left between them. This CDR3 spans 13 amino acids. CDR1 is DFQATT and CDR2 is SNEGSKA in the germline V gene (reference sequence). CDR3 bases: TGCAGTGCTAGTTTTAGGGGCACCGGGGAGCTGTTTTTT. This translates into CSASFRGTGELFF.

The chain uses TRBV5-1 and TRBJ1-4; 7 bases match TRBD1. Germline assignment: CDR1 SGHRS and CDR2 YFSETQ. The CDR3 contains 17 residues. Germline trimming cut 4 bases from V and 0 bases from J; bases unmatched to any gene: 9. CDR3 region: CASSLTGMRATNEKLFF. The CDR3 DNA follows: TGCGCCAGCAGCCTGACAGGGATGAGGGCAACTAATGAAAAACTGTTTTTT.

The V call is TRBV6-5, the J call TRBJ2-5; 7 bases agree with TRBD1. CDR3 length equals 14 residues. Germline lookup yields CDR1 MNHEY and CDR2 SVGAGI. With V trimmed by 6 bases and J by 2 bases, 6 bases remained unmatched. The CDR3 sequence is CASRVPGQQETQYF. CDR3 in DNA: TGTGCCAGCAGAGTTCCGGGACAGCAAGAGACCCAGTACTTC.

Worth noting for this clone: The sample carries other DNA sequences with the same CDR3. The chain uses TRBV12-3 or TRBV12-4 and TRBJ1-5, with no clear D. The CDR3 sequence is 12 residues long. The ends were cut back, 6 bases at V and 2 bases at J, with 5 bases in the middle. The CDR3 protein is CASRSGNQPQHF. The CDR3 DNA sequence: TGTGCCAGCAGGTCAGGCAATCAGCCCCAGCATTTT.

The chain recombines TRBV9 with TRBJ1-2, with a possible D match to TRBD1 (5 bases). V shed 4 bases and J shed 3 bases, with 16 bases lying between them. CDR3 size: 15 residues. Germline V CDR1 and CDR2: SGDLS, YYNGEE. The CDR3 region has the DNA TGTGCCAGCAGCCCAAAGCCGAGCAGGGACTATGGCTACACCTTC. Protein: CASSPKPSRDYGYTF.

This chain joins TRBV29-1 and TRBJ1-1, with D uncertain. Trimming took 7 bases from V and 0 from J, leaving 6 bases between them. The CDR3 length is 11 residues. Per germline, CDR1 SQVTM and CDR2 ANQGSEA. CDR3 bases: TGCAGCGCCCTAATGAACACTGAAGCTTTCTTT. Its protein product is CSALMNTEAFF.

The chain is built from TRBV20-1 and TRBJ2-5; TRBD2 aligns across 10 bases. The CDR3 length is 14 residues. Germline values: CDR1 DFQATT, CDR2 SNEGSKA (reference sequence). V lost 3 bases and J lost 5; bases outside the gene matches: 6. This CDR3 reads CSASSSGGAETQYF. The DNA of the CDR3 is TGCAGTGCTAGTTCAAGCGGGGGGGCGGAGACCCAGTACTTC.

The chain recombines TRBV19 with TRBJ2-2; 8 nucleotides align to TRBD1. CDR3 length equals 16 residues. J was trimmed by 5 bases and V by 3 bases; bases with no gene match: 8. The germline V gene has CDR1 LNHDA and CDR2 SQIVND (reference sequence). As DNA, the CDR3 is TGTGCCAGTAGTATCCACGGACAGGGACGAACCGGGGAGCTGTTTTTT. This encodes CASSIHGQGRTGELFF.

The V and J genes are TRBV12-3 or TRBV12-4 and TRBJ1-2, with 11 bases aligning to TRBD1. This CDR3 is built from 13 residues. J lost 10 bases, V lost 7 bases, and 8 bases had no gene match. Here the CDR3 reads CASTNWDRGYYTF. CDR3 bases: TGTGCCAGCACTAACTGGGACAGGGGGTACTACACCTTC.

The chain combines TRBV4-2 with TRBJ2-7; 8 bases fit TRBD2. Per the germline V gene, CDR1 is LGHNA and CDR2 is YNFKEQ. The ends lost 0 bases at V and 4 bases at J; junction bases unmatched: 5. This CDR3 is 15 amino acids long. This CDR3 reads CASSQEAGATYEQYF. CDR3 bases: TGTGCCAGCAGCCAAGAAGCGGGAGCTACTTACGAGCAGTACTTC.

The chain recombines TRBV3-1 (or the pseudogene TRBV3-2) with TRBJ2-7, with D perhaps TRBD2 (7 bases). The CDR3 covers 14 residues. V was pared by 2 bases and J by 2 bases, with 10 bases between. Germline loops: CDR1 LGHDT, CDR2 YNNKEL (reference sequence). The CDR3 loop reads CASSQRGGAYEQYF. CDR3 coding DNA: TGTGCCAGCAGCCAAAGAGGGGGGGCCTACGAGCAGTACTTC.

The chain uses TRBV4-1 and TRBJ2-2; TRBD2 might be the D (6 bases). Germline-derived CDR1 and CDR2 are MGHRA and YSYEKL. Trimming took off 10 bases at V and 1 base at J, with 16 bases between the two ends. The CDR3 has 15 residues. In DNA form, the CDR3 reads TGCGCCATCGGGACCGGGACTCAGAACACCGGGGAGCTGTTTTTT. Protein: CAIGTGTQNTGELFF.

V usage is TRBV5-5 and J usage is TRBJ1-2; D gene ambiguous. Germline CDR1 is SGHKS and CDR2 is YYEKEE (reference sequence). CDR3 size: 15 residues. V gave up 2 bases and J gave up 1 base, with 12 bases separating them. CDR3 amino acids: CASSFIPDGNYGYTF. CDR3 in DNA: TGTGCCAGCAGCTTTATTCCAGATGGTAACTATGGCTACACCTTC.

This chain uses TRBV4-3 with TRBJ1-1; TRBD1 matches 7 bases. The germline CDR1 and CDR2 sequences are LGHNA and YSLEER. The trim removed 3 bases at V and 1 base at J, leaving 5 bases unmatched. CDR3 length: 15 amino acids. CDR3 sequence: CASSQRTGSNTEAFF. CDR3 DNA sequence: TGCGCCAGCAGCCAGCGGACAGGCTCGAACACTGAAGCTTTCTTT.

Only one count was recorded for this clone. The genes are TRBV29-1 and TRBJ1-3, with 9 bases identical to TRBD1. CDR1 SQVTM and CDR2 ANQGSEA come from the germline V gene. V gave up 6 bases and J gave up 6 bases; unmatched junction bases: 6. The CDR3 is 13 amino acids. CDR3 sequence reads: CSVGDRGLNTIYF. The CDR3 DNA reads TGCAGCGTGGGAGACAGGGGGTTAAACACCATATATTTT.

The chain employs TRBV6-5 and TRBJ2-1; 7 bases are a match to TRBD2. This CDR3 is built from 13 residues. Germline CDR1 and CDR2: MNHEY and SVGAGI. The J segment lost 5 bases and the V segment lost 7 bases, leaving 5 bases of the junction unmatched. The CDR3 loop reads CASKRTSDNEQFF. The CDR3 DNA sequence: TGTGCCAGCAAAAGGACTAGTGACAATGAGCAGTTCTTC.

The V and J genes are TRBV7-2 and TRBJ1-4, with D possibly TRBD1 on 5 matching bases. Trimming removed 1 base at V and 8 bases at J, with 14 bases between. Germline-derived CDR1 and CDR2 are SGHTA and FQGNSA. The CDR3 runs to 15 residues. CDR3 amino acids: CASSLGTGVGEKLFF. The CDR3 DNA is TGTGCCAGCAGCTTAGGGACGGGGGTCGGGGAAAAACTGTTTTTT.

The chain carries TRBV5-1 and TRBJ1-2, with a weak D call TRBD1 (6 bases). Germline lookup yields CDR1 SGHRS and CDR2 YFSETQ. CDR3 size: 15 residues. V lost 2 bases and J 4 bases, leaving 15 bases between the germline ends. In DNA, the CDR3 is TGCGCCAGCAGCTTCGACGGAAACAGGGCCTATGGCTACACCTTC. It is translated as CASSFDGNRAYGYTF.

The CDR3 DNA reads TGTGCCAGCAGCTCCCCCGCGGACAGGGACAATGAGCAGTTCTTC. Residues: CASSSPADRDNEQFF. The rearrangement links TRBV11-2 to TRBJ2-1; 8 nucleotides match TRBD1. V shed 4 bases, J shed 5 bases, and the junction held 7 bases outside the gene matches. The germline V gene encodes CDR1 SGHAT and CDR2 FQNNGV. CDR3 length: 15 residues.

The chain has TRBV6-5 and TRBJ2-2; a possible D gene is TRBD1 (5 bases). The CDR3 length is 14 residues. From germline, CDR1 is MNHEY and CDR2 SVGAGI. The V end lost 2 bases, the J end lost 5 bases, and 9 bases lay between the germline ends. CDR3 sequence: CASSYNGATGELFF. The DNA of the CDR3 is TGTGCCAGCAGTTACAATGGGGCTACCGGGGAGCTGTTTTTT.

This clone was seen a single time. The chain combines TRBV5-1 with TRBJ2-2, with D tentatively TRBD1 (6 bases). V lost 4 bases, J lost 1 base, and 17 bases lay in between. This CDR3 spans 17 amino acids. Germline-derived CDR1 and CDR2 are SGHRS and YFSETQ. CDR3 nucleotide sequence: TGCGCCAGCAGCCGCCGGGTCGGACAGAAGAACACCGGGGAGCTGTTTTTT. Translation gives CASSRRVGQKNTGELFF.